Detailed here is one TCR beta chain. TCRdb processed the 5' RACE reads anew with MiXCR; each CDR3 protein has one entry. The repertoire includes about 54,000 distinct CDR3 sequences, 15% to 20% of them detected once, and under 3% sits in the top ten. Germline CDR1 is SGHRS and CDR2 is YFSETQ. The V end was cut by 1 base, the J end by 4 bases, with 6 bases between. The CDR3 extends over 13 amino acids. The chain employs TRBV5-1 and TRBJ2-1; D uncertain. Sequencing input: naive CD4+ T cells sorted from blood. Subset given: naive CD4+ T cells, CD4+CD45RA+CD25-. The sequence came from a female donor with breast cancer. The CDR3 reads CASSLQLYNEQFF. For the CDR3, the DNA is TGCGCCAGCAGCTTGCAGTTATACAATGAGCAGTTCTTC.